The 19 T cell receptor beta chains given below trace back to one sample, sequenced in a study of T cells in Graves' hyperthyroidism and ophthalmopathy. Amplification targeted TCR beta CDR3 regions from RNA transcripts. The TCR CDR3 was amplified in a first-round RT-PCR using the HTBI primer set. MiXCR was run by TCRdb on the multiplex PCR reads, yielding one entry per CDR3 protein. The sample records 700,000 to 950,000 distinct CDR3 sequences, 35% being singletons. The sample was blood. The receptors originated from a woman in her thirties or forties with Graves' hyperthyroidism.

This clonotype was detected many times. The chain joins TRBV11-2 to TRBJ2-5, with D perhaps matching TRBD1 (5 bases). The CDR3 runs to 11 residues. Trimming cost V 6 bases and J 5 bases, with 7 bases left between them. CDR1 and CDR2 (germline): SGHAT, FQNNGV. Here the CDR3 reads CASRQGETQYF. Here the CDR3 DNA reads TGTGCCAGCAGGCAGGGCGAGACCCAGTACTTC.

In its sample, this clonotype was seen a few times. The rearrangement joins TRBV2 to TRBJ1-6; no clear D. The CDR3 loop spans 15 amino acids. The V and J ends lost 0 bases and 4 bases respectively, with 7 bases between them. CDR1 SNHLY and CDR2 FYNNEI come from the germline V gene. The CDR3 is CASSEAPYYNSPLHF. The CDR3 region has the DNA TGTGCCAGCAGTGAAGCACCCTATTATAATTCACCCCTCCACTTT.

Ten or more counts support this clonotype. This chain links TRBV25-1 with TRBJ2-5, with D tentatively TRBD1 (5 bases). Germline V CDR1 and CDR2: MGHDK, SYGVNS. V dropped 1 base and J dropped 1 base, with 13 bases sitting between them. This CDR3 contains 16 residues. This CDR3 reads CASSESNAGFQETQYF. Written as DNA, the CDR3 is TGTGCCAGCAGTGAATCTAACGCAGGGTTCCAAGAGACCCAGTACTTC.

This clonotype was found many times. V is TRBV7-2 and J is TRBJ1-2; D may be TRBD1 (6 bases). Trimming pared 3 bases from V and 1 base from J, leaving 21 bases between. The length of the CDR3 is 18 residues. CDR1 and CDR2 (germline): SGHTA, FQGNSA. As DNA, the CDR3 is TGTGCCAGCAGCTTCCTAGGTACACGGACAGCCGTTAACTATGGCTACACCTTC. It codes for CASSFLGTRTAVNYGYTF.

The DNA of the CDR3 is TGTGCCAGCAGCTCCACAGCCACCTACGAGCAGTACTTC. Its protein is CASSSTATYEQYF. V gene TRBV7-8 combines with J gene TRBJ2-7; D not certain. CDR3 size: 13 residues. V was pared by 4 bases and J by 2 bases, with 9 bases between. Germline-derived CDR1 and CDR2 are SGHVS and FQNEAQ.

This clonotype came up many times. The chain recombines TRBV9 with TRBJ2-5, with a tentative D call TRBD1 (6 bases). CDR1 SGDLS and CDR2 YYNGEE come from the germline V gene. This CDR3 comprises 14 residues. Trimming took off 3 bases at V and 6 bases at J, with 15 bases between the two ends. The CDR3 loop reads CASSASPQGQTQYF. As DNA, the CDR3 is TGTGCCAGCAGCGCCTCCCCTCAGGGGCAGACCCAGTACTTC.

The V call is TRBV7-2, the J call TRBJ2-7, with D maybe TRBD2 (5 bases). Germline CDR1 SGHTA, CDR2 FQGNSA. Deletions cut 6 bases from V and 4 bases from J, with 10 bases between. This CDR3 has 12 residues. The DNA of the CDR3 is TGTGCCAGCAGTTCGGACTTTTACGAGCAGTACTTC. Protein product: CASSSDFYEQYF.

On this clonotype: Germline and junction disagree at one end, which may indicate a read error. The chain employs TRBV5-1 and TRBJ1-2; perhaps TRBD1 as D (5 bases). The CDR3 runs to 14 residues. Germline CDR1 is SGHRS and CDR2 is YFSETQ. The CDR3 nucleotides are TGTGCCAGCAGCATCAGGGAATCAACCTATGGCTACACCTTC. Its translation: CASSIRESTYGYTF.

This clonotype was counted many times. CDR3 residues: CASRGGSSGNTIYF. CDR3 sequence (DNA): TGCGCCAGCAGAGGTGGTAGCTCTGGAAACACCATATATTTT. This chain connects TRBV5-1 to TRBJ1-3; no clear D gene. Trimming removed 5 bases at V and 0 bases at J, with 9 bases between. The length of the CDR3 is 14 residues. Looked up from germline, CDR1 is SGHRS and CDR2 is YFSETQ.

V usage is TRBV10-2 and J usage is TRBJ2-1; the D gene is possibly TRBD2 (5 bases). The DNA end is more similar to TRBJ2-7, so the J call may be wrong. There are 15 residues in the CDR3. Germline CDR1 reads WSHSY; CDR2 reads SAAADI. The CDR3 spells CASSEIEGDYNEQYF. CDR3 DNA sequence: TGCGCCAGCAGTGAGATAGAGGGTGACTACAATGAGCAGTACTTC.

V usage is TRBV7-2 and J usage is TRBJ2-7, with unresolved D. V was pared by 5 bases and J by 3 bases, with 17 bases between. The germline CDR1 and CDR2 sequences are SGHTA and FQGNSA. The CDR3 has 15 residues. CDR3 sequence: CASSPDENPFYEQYF. CDR3 DNA sequence: TGTGCCAGCAGCCCCGACGAGAATCCCTTCTACGAGCAGTACTTC.

This chain uses TRBV20-1 with TRBJ2-5; 13 nucleotides match TRBD2. V lost 5 bases, J lost 2 bases, and 8 bases stayed unmatched. The CDR3 runs to 16 residues. Germline loops: CDR1 DFQATT, CDR2 SNEGSKA (reference sequence). In nucleotides, the CDR3 is TGCAGTGCTCCTCGACTAGCGGGGGGCTTTCAAGAGACCCAGTACTTC. This sequence encodes CSAPRLAGGFQETQYF.

The rearrangement joins TRBV6-6 to TRBJ1-1; no firm D call. This CDR3 has 16 residues. The germline CDR1 and CDR2 sequences are MNHNY and SVGAGI (reference sequence). The V end lost 5 bases, the J end lost 4 bases, and 20 bases lay between the germline ends. Written as DNA, the CDR3 is TGTGCCAGCAGTCCTACGTACGGGTCCACGAGCACTGAAGCTTTCTTT. Its translation: CASSPTYGSTSTEAFF.

This clonotype was counted ten times or more. This chain uses TRBV7-9 with TRBJ2-7; D is perhaps TRBD1 or TRBD2 (5 bases each). Germline V gene data show CDR1 as SEHNR and CDR2 as FQNEAQ (reference sequence). This CDR3 is built from 19 residues. With 5 bases removed from V and 0 bases from J, the gap between germline ends came to 26 bases. The CDR3 DNA follows: TGTGCCAGCAGCAAACAGCTCCCGGGACGGACCTTAAGCTCCTACGAGCAGTACTTC. Its translation: CASSKQLPGRTLSSYEQYF.

On this clonotype: This may come from a read error, since a much larger clone is one base off. The rearrangement links TRBV19 to TRBJ2-2; D possibly uses TRBD1 or TRBD2 (5 bases each). This CDR3 has 14 residues. CDR1 is LNHDA, CDR2 SQIVND, per germline (reference sequence). DNA of the CDR3: TGTGCCGGTCGCCTGGCCTCGGACACCGGGGAGCTGCTTTTT. Protein sequence: CAGRLASDTGELLF.

V is TRBV12-5 and J is TRBJ1-1; D unresolved. The V end lost 3 bases, the J end lost 6 bases, and 5 bases lay between the germline ends. Germline assignment: CDR1 LGHNT and CDR2 FRNRAP. The CDR3 runs to 11 residues. This CDR3 is CASGFLSEAFF. CDR3 nucleotide sequence: TGTGCTAGTGGTTTCTTATCTGAAGCTTTCTTT.

The rearrangement uses TRBV12-3 or TRBV12-4 and TRBJ1-5; the D gene is possibly TRBD1 (5 bases). The CDR3 is 17 residues long. Trimming cost V 5 bases and J 0 bases, with 17 bases left between them. The CDR3 DNA reads as TGTGCCAGCAGTCTACGGGACCGGATCTATAGCAATCAGCCCCAGCATTTT. Encoded protein: CASSLRDRIYSNQPQHF.

The gene calls are TRBV2 and TRBJ2-5, with 7 bases fitting TRBD2. V shed 8 bases and J 1 base; nucleotides not matched to a gene: 4. Germline-derived CDR1 and CDR2 are SNHLY and FYNNEI. The CDR3 runs to 13 residues. CDR3 in amino acids: CASGRGTQETQYF. The CDR3 nucleotides read TGTGCCAGCGGGAGGGGAACCCAAGAGACCCAGTACTTC. The full variable domain, completed using reference TRBV2 and TRBJ2-5, is EPEVTQTPSHQVTQMGQEVILRCVPISNHLYFYWYRQILGQKVEFLVSFYNNEISEKSEIFDDQFSVERPDGSNFTLKIRSTKLEDSAMYFCASGRGTQETQYFGPGTRLLVL.

The chain recombines TRBV15 with TRBJ1-5; D is perhaps TRBD1 (5 bases). V dropped 3 bases and J dropped 9 bases, with 21 bases sitting between them. The CDR3 is 16 residues long. Germline V gives CDR1 LNHNV, CDR2 YYDKDF (reference sequence). DNA of the CDR3: TGTGCCACCAGCAGCTTGGGGGGGGACCGGCGTGGGCCCCAGCATTTT. Encoded protein: CATSSLGGDRRGPQHF.